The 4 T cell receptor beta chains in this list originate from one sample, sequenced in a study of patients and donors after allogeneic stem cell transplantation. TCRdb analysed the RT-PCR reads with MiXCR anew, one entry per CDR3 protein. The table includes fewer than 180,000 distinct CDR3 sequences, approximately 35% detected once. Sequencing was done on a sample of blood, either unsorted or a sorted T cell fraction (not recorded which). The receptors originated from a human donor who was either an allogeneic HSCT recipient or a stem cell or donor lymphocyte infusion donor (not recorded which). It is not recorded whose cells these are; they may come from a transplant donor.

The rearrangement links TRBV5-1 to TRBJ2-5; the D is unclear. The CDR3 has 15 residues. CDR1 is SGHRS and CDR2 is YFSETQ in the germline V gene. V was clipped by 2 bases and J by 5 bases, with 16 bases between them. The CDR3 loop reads CASSLGGLREETQYF. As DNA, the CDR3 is TGCGCCAGCAGCTTAGGTGGCCTCCGCGAGGAGACCCAGTACTTC.

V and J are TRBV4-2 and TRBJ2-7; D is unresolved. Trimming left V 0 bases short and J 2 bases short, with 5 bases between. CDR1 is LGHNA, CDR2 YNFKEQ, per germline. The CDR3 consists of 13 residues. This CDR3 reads CASSQERAYEQYF. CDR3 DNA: TGTGCCAGCAGCCAAGAAAGGGCCTACGAGCAGTACTTC.

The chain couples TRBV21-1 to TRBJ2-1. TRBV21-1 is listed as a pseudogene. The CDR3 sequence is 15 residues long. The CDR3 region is CASSKAGLEAYEQFF. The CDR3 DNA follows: TGTGCCAGCAGCAAAGCGGGGTTAGAGGCCTATGAGCAGTTCTTC.

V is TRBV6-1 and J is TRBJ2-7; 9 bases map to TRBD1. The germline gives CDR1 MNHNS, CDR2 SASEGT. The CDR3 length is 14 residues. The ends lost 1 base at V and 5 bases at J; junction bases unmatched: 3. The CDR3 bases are TGTGCCAGCAGTGAAGGGGGGACAGGGAACGAGCAGTACGTC. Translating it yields CASSEGGTGNEQYV.